This TCR beta chain was found in a study of T cell changes during pregnancy in multiple sclerosis. TCRdb's copy holds only in-frame clones and misses some; the assay was immunoSEQ multiplex PCR. The sample records 45,000 to 50,000 clones, around 90% being singletons. From germline, CDR1 is SGHTS and CDR2 YDEGEE. V was clipped by 2 bases and J by 5 bases, with 20 bases between them. The CDR3 runs to 16 residues. The chain recombines TRBV5-8 with TRBJ2-7; perhaps TRBD1 as D (6 bases). Sample: CD8+ T cells from peripheral blood mononuclear cells, taken after pregnancy. The TCR sequence derives from a female donor with multiple sclerosis, enrolled in a pregnancy study. CDR3 region: CASSFVTGTSGHEQYF. The DNA for the CDR3 is TGTGCCAGCAGCTTCGTAACCGGGACATCAGGGCACGAGCAGTACTTC.